The source of this T cell receptor (beta chain) is a study of shared clonotypes between healthy human individuals. Study as a whole: Each donor's CD8 memory used one plate, CD8 naive two, each CD4 subset three.

CDR1 is SGHTA, CDR2 FQGNSA, per germline. The J segment lost 4 bases and the V segment lost 1 base, leaving 5 bases of the junction unmatched. The CDR3 has 16 amino acids. This clone was found a few times. This sample also contains other DNA sequences that code for the same CDR3. Genomic DNA of every subset was divided equally among multiple immunoSEQ plates. The repertoire was sequenced with immunoSEQ multiplex PCR; TCRdb's copy has only in-frame clones and lacks some. The profile shows over a million clones, more than 60% of them singletons. The investigators split CD4+ cells into a CD45RA+ naive subset and a CD45RA-negative memory subset.

This TCR was sampled from a man younger than 35 in good health. The specimen sequenced was memory CD4+ T cells sorted from blood. Subset denoted: CD45RA-negative fraction. The chain combines TRBV7-2 with TRBJ1-3, with 9 bases that match TRBD1. The CDR3 bases are TGTGCCAGCAGCTTAGGGGACAGGGTATCAGGAAACACCATATATTTT. It specifies CASSLGDRVSGNTIYF.